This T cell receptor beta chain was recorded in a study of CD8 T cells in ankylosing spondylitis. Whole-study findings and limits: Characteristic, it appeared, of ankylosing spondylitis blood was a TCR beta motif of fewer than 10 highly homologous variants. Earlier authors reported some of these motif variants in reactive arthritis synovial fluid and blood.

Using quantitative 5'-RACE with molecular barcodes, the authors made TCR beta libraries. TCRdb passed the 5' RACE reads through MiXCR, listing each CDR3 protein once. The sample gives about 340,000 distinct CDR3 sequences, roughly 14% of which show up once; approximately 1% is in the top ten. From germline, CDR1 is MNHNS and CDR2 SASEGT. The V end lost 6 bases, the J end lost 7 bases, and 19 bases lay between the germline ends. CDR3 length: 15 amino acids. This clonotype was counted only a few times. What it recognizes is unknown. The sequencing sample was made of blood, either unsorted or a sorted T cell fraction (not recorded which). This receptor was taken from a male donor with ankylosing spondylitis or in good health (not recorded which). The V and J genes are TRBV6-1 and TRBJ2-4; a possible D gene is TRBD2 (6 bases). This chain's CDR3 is CASRGAGLSMNIQYF. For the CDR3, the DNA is TGTGCCAGCAGGGGAGCGGGCCTGAGTATGAACATTCAGTACTTC.